This T cell receptor (beta chain) stems from a study of CD8+CD57+ T cells in acquired aplastic anemia. Whole-study context: The sorted CD4+ and CD8+ cells yielded an average roughly 3 ug of DNA. General study results and limits: Shared by patients and controls, 25 to 30 CD8+ CDR3s were abundant in patients. For CD8+ Simpson's diversity, patients and controls showed no significant difference.

It was genomic DNA that served as the template for profiling TCR beta VDJ and CDR3. Each CDR3 protein gets one entry after TCRdb re-called the reads with MiXCR. Among 75,000 to 90,000 distinct CDR3 sequences listed, more than 40% were seen once. The germline CDR1 and CDR2 sequences are WSHSY and SAAADI. Trimming removed 0 bases from V and 4 bases from J, with 12 bases in between. The CDR3 has 15 residues. This clonotype has ten or more counts. The antigen remains unidentified. The receptor comes from a human donor in good health, serving as a control. Source material: sorted CD4+, CD8+, or CD8+CD57+ T cells (not recorded which) from PBMCs. V gene TRBV10-2 combines with J gene TRBJ2-5, with D possibly being TRBD2 (6 bases). The CDR3 loop is CASSESGGVGETQYF. The CDR3 nucleotides are TGCGCCAGCAGTGAGTCGGGAGGCGTCGGAGAGACCCAGTACTTC.